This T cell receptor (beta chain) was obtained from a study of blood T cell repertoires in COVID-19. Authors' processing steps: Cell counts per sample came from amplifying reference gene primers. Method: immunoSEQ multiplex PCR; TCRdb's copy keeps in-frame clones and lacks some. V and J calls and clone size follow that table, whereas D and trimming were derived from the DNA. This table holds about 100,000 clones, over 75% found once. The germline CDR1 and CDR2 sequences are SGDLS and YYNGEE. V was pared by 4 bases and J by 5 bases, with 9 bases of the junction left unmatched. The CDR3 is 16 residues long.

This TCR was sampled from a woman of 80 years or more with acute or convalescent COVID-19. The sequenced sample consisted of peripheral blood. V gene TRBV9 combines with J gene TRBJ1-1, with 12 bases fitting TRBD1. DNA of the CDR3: TGTGCCAGCAGCTCGTTAGGGACAGGGGGCTTTACTGAAGCTTTCTTT. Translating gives CASSSLGTGGFTEAFF.